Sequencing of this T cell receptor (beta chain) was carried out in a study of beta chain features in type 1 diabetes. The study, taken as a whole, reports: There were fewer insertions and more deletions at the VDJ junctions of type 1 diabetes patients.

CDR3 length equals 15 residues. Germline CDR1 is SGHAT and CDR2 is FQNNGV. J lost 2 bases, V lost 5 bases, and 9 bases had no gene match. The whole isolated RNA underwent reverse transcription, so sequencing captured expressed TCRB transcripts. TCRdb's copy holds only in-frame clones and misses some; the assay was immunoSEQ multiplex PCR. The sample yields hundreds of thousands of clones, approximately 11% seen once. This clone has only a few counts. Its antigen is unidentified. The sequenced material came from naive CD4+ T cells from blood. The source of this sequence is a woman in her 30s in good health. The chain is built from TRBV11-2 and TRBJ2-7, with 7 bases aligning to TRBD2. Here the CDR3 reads CASSITGLAAYEQYF. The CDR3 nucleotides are TGTGCCAGCAGCATCACGGGGCTAGCGGCCTACGAGCAGTACTTC.